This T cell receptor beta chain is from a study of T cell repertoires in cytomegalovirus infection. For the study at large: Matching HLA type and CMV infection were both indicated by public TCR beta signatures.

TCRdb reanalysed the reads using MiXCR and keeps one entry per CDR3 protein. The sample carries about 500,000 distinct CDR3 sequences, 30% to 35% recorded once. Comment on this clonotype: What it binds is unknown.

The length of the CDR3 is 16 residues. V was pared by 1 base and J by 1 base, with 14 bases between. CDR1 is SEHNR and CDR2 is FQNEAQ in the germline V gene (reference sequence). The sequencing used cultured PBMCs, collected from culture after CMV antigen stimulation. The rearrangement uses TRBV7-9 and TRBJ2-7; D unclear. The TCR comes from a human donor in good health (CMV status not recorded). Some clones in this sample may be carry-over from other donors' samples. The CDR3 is CASSLGSAYSSYEQYF. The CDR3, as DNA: TGTGCCAGCAGCTTAGGGAGCGCCTACTCATCCTACGAGCAGTACTTC.